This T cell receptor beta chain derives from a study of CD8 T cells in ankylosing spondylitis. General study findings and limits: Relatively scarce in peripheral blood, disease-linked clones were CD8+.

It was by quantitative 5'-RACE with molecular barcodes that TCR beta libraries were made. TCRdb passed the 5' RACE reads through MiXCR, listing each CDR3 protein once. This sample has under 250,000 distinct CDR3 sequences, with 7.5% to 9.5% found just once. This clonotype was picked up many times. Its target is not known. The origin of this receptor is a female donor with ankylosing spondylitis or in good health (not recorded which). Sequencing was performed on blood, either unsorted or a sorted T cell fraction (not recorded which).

CDR3 protein: CSAGGLQNTEAFF. The DNA for the CDR3 is TGCAGTGCCGGAGGGTTACAGAACACTGAAGCTTTCTTT. The J gene is TRBJ1-1, the V gene TRBV20-1; D not resolved. The V end lost 6 bases, the J end lost 1 base, and 12 bases lay between the germline ends. Germline CDR1 and CDR2: DFQATT and SNEGSKA (reference sequence). The CDR3 covers 13 residues.